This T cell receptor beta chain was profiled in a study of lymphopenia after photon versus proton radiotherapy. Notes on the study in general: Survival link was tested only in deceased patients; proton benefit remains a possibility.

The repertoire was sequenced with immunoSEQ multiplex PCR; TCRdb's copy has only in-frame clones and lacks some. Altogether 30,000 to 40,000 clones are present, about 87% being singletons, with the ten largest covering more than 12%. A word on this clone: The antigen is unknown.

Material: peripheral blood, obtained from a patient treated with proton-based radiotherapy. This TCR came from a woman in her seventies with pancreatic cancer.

The CDR3 spells CASKQGIYQPQHF. CDR3 sequence (DNA): TGTGCCAGCAAACAGGGAATTTATCAGCCCCAGCATTTT. The chain has TRBV6-5 and TRBJ1-5; a weak D match, TRBD1 (6 bases). CDR1 MNHEY and CDR2 SVGAGI come from the germline V gene. V shed 7 bases and J shed 5 bases, with 12 bases lying between them. CDR3 length: 13 residues.